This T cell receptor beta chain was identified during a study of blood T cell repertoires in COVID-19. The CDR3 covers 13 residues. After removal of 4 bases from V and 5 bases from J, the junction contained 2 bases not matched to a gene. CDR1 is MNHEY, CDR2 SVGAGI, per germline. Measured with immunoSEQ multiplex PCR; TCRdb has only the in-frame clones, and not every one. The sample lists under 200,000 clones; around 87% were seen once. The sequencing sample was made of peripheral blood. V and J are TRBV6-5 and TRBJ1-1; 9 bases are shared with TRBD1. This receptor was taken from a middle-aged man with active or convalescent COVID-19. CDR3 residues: CASSLQGATEAFF. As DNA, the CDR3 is TGTGCCAGCAGTTTACAGGGGGCGACTGAAGCTTTCTTT.